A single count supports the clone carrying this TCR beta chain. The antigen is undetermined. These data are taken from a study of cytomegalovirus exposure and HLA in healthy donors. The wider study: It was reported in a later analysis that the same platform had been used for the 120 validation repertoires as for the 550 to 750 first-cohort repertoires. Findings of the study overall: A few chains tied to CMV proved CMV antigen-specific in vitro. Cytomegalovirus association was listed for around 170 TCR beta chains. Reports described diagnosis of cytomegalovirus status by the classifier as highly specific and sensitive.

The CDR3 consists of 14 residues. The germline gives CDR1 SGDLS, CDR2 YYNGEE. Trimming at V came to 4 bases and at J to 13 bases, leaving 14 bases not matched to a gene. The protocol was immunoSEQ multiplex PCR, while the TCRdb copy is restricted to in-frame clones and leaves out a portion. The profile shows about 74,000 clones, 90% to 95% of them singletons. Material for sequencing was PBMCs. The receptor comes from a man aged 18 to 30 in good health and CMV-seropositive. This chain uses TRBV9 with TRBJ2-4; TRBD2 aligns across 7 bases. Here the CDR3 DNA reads TGTGCCAGCAGCAAAGAGCTAGGTGCGGGAGCCCAGTACTTC. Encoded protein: CASSKELGAGAQYF.